The 25 T cell receptor beta chains listed next were all sequenced from one sample in a study of cytomegalovirus exposure and HLA in healthy donors. In the PCR, 60 Vbeta and 13 Jbeta primers were used. Only in-frame clones appear in the TCRdb table, and some are missing; sequencing was by immunoSEQ multiplex PCR. This table holds about 140,000 clones, 80% found once. The specimen sequenced was PBMCs. The receptors originated from a male donor in good health and CMV-seronegative.

The J gene is TRBJ2-1, the V gene TRBV18, with D possibly TRBD1 on 5 matching bases. From germline, CDR1 is KGHSH and CDR2 LQKENI. Trimming removed 5 bases from V and 0 bases from J, with 8 bases in between. CDR3 length: 14 residues. The CDR3, as DNA: TGTGCCAGCTCAGCGGACATCTCCTACAATGAGCAGTTCTTC. This gives the protein CASSADISYNEQFF.

The V gene is TRBV11-2, the J gene TRBJ1-1, with D maybe TRBD1 (6 bases). The CDR3 covers 13 residues. V lost 3 bases, J lost 8 bases, and 13 bases lay in between. CDR1 SGHAT and CDR2 FQNNGV come from the germline V gene. In nucleotides, the CDR3 is TGTGCCAGCAGCTTGGTTTATGGGACAGAAGCTTTCTTT. Protein sequence: CASSLVYGTEAFF.

The genes are TRBV10-3 and TRBJ2-5, with a possible D match to TRBD1 (6 bases). Germline assignment: CDR1 ENHRY and CDR2 SYGVKD. CDR3 size: 15 residues. The germline V and J ends were trimmed by 11 bases and 5 bases, with 24 bases remaining between them. The CDR3 DNA is TGTGCCGTAGGGTCGGGCAGGGGCACCGGGGAGACCCAGTACTTC. Protein product: CAVGSGRGTGETQYF.

This chain connects TRBV10-3 to TRBJ1-5, with D uncertain. Deletions cut 8 bases from V and 3 bases from J, with 11 bases between. From germline, CDR1 is ENHRY and CDR2 SYGVKD. The CDR3 covers 13 residues. CDR3 residues: CAIQQNFNQPQHF. The DNA of the CDR3 is TGTGCCATCCAACAGAACTTCAATCAGCCCCAGCATTTT.

This clone was recorded a few times. Other nucleotide sequences in the sample specify the same CDR3. This chain joins TRBV25-1 and TRBJ1-6; 8 nucleotides agree with TRBD1. The CDR3 is 14 amino acids. Trimming removed 2 bases from V and 7 bases from J; junction bases left unmatched: 1. Looked up from germline, CDR1 is MGHDK and CDR2 is SYGVNS. CDR3 sequence: CASSEQGANSPLHF. For the CDR3, the DNA is TGTGCCAGCAGTGAACAGGGGGCGAATTCACCCCTCCACTTT.

This clone was counted a few times. V and J are TRBV6-5 and TRBJ1-4; a weak D match, TRBD1 (6 bases). Germline V CDR1 and CDR2: MNHEY, SVGAGI. The CDR3 contains 14 residues. V lost 7 bases to trimming and J lost 4 bases, with 13 bases between them. The CDR3, as DNA: TGTGCCAGCACACCCGACAGGTTTAATGAAAAACTGTTTTTT. Residues: CASTPDRFNEKLFF.

The rearrangement uses TRBV19 and TRBJ2-2; maybe TRBD1 (6 bases). CDR3 length: 16 residues. The germline CDR1 and CDR2 sequences are LNHDA and SQIVND (reference sequence). Trimming removed 6 bases from V and 3 bases from J, with 17 bases in between. CDR3: CASRTTQGQDTGELFF. CDR3 nucleotides: TGTGCCAGTAGAACGACCCAGGGGCAGGACACCGGGGAGCTGTTTTTT.

The J gene is TRBJ1-2, the V gene TRBV6-5; a weak D match, TRBD1 (5 bases). V lost 5 bases and J 1 base, leaving 14 bases between the germline ends. This CDR3 has 15 amino acids. Germline V lookup: CDR1 MNHEY, CDR2 SVGAGI. The CDR3 DNA follows: TGTGCCAGCAGTCCCCACGGGGGAGTTAACTATGGCTACACCTTC. As protein: CASSPHGGVNYGYTF.

This clone was detected a few times. The rearrangement links TRBV5-1 to TRBJ2-7, with D maybe TRBD2 (5 bases). The CDR3 loop spans 14 amino acids. CDR1 and CDR2 (germline): SGHRS, YFSETQ. The V end was cut by 4 bases, the J end by 3 bases, with 14 bases between. CDR3 residues: CASSPSTGNYEQYF. In DNA, the CDR3 is TGCGCCAGCAGCCCATCGACGGGGAACTACGAGCAGTACTTC.

The chain links TRBV28 to TRBJ1-2; tentatively, D is TRBD1 (6 bases). Germline loops: CDR1 MDHEN, CDR2 SYDVKM. The V end lost 2 bases, the J end lost 2 bases, and 12 bases lay between the germline ends. This CDR3 region has 15 residues. The DNA of the CDR3 is TGTGCCAGCAGTTTAACAGGGCGGAGAAACTATGGCTACACCTTC. Amino acids: CASSLTGRRNYGYTF.

Details on this clone: Other DNA variants within this sample encode the same CDR3. The rearrangement links TRBV5-1 to TRBJ2-7; TRBD1 might be the D (5 bases). V was cut by 0 bases and J by 0 bases, with 16 bases left in between. CDR1 and CDR2 from the germline V gene are SGHRS and YFSETQ. This CDR3 has 17 residues. CDR3 sequence: CASSLASAGLTSYEQYF. In DNA, the CDR3 is TGCGCCAGCAGCTTGGCCTCTGCAGGGCTCACCTCCTACGAGCAGTACTTC.

The table lists this clone with a few counts. The genes are TRBV11-2 and TRBJ2-7; 9 bases are a match to TRBD2. The trim removed 0 bases at V and 6 bases at J, leaving 3 bases unmatched. Germline CDR1 SGHAT, CDR2 FQNNGV. There are 14 residues in the CDR3. DNA for the CDR3: TGTGCCAGCAGCTTAGAGCCAGCGGGGGGCGAGCAGTACTTC. Protein product: CASSLEPAGGEQYF.

This clone was seen a single time. The chain employs TRBV2 and TRBJ2-2, with D hard to call. Germline assignment: CDR1 SNHLY and CDR2 FYNNEI. The CDR3 sequence is 14 residues long. V lost 4 bases and J lost 3, with 9 bases in between. DNA for the CDR3: TGTGCCAGCAGTGCCACAGAGTACACCGGGGAGCTGTTTTTT. Protein: CASSATEYTGELFF.

The genes are TRBV15 and TRBJ1-3; D ambiguous. This CDR3 has 14 residues. V dropped 4 bases and J dropped 4 bases, with 11 bases sitting between them. CDR1 is LNHNV and CDR2 is YYDKDF in the germline V gene (reference sequence). CDR3 bases: TGTGCCACCAGCAAGCCTCTTCGGGGAAACACCATATATTTT. Amino acid sequence: CATSKPLRGNTIYF. Supplemented by reference TRBV15 and TRBJ1-3, the full variable domain reads DAMVIQNPRYQVTQFGKPVTLSCSQTLNHNVMYWYQQKSSQAPKLLFHYYDKDFNNEADTPDNFQSRRPNTSFCFLDIRSPGLGDTAMYLCATSKPLRGNTIYFGEGSWLTVV.

This rearrangement joins TRBV5-4 to TRBJ2-5, with 7 bases lining up with TRBD1. Trimming removed 2 bases from V and 5 bases from J; junction bases left unmatched: 9. The CDR3 runs 15 residues. The germline CDR1 and CDR2 sequences are SGHNT and YYREEE (reference sequence). The CDR3 region is CASSFPDRDVETQYF. CDR3 bases: TGTGCCAGCAGCTTCCCAGACAGGGATGTGGAGACCCAGTACTTC.

The chain has TRBV6-1 and TRBJ1-6, with 7 bases aligning to TRBD1. The length of the CDR3 is 13 residues. Germline V CDR1 and CDR2: MNHNS, SASEGT. V lost 8 bases and J lost 6; bases outside the gene matches: 4. The CDR3: CASRQGPNSPLHF. The CDR3 nucleotides read TGTGCCAGCCGACAGGGCCCTAATTCACCCCTCCACTTT.

This clone was seen only once. The V and J genes are TRBV5-1 and TRBJ1-3; no definite D call. Trimming stripped 0 bases from V and 0 bases from J, with 7 bases between. CDR1 and CDR2 (germline): SGHRS, YFSETQ. The CDR3 extends over 15 amino acids. CDR3 protein: CASSLVPYSGNTIYF. CDR3 DNA: TGCGCCAGCAGCTTGGTTCCCTACTCTGGAAACACCATATATTTT.

The chain is built from TRBV11-2 and TRBJ1-2; 7 nucleotides agree with TRBD1. Germline V lookup: CDR1 SGHAT, CDR2 FQNNGV. The CDR3 contains 13 residues. The V and J ends lost 0 bases and 8 bases, in that order; junction bases with no gene match: 3. Here the CDR3 DNA reads TGTGCCAGCAGCTTAGACAGGGGGGAAGGCTACACCTTC. This translates into CASSLDRGEGYTF.

This chain links TRBV7-3 with TRBJ2-7; 10 bases agree with TRBD1. Germline V gene sequence: CDR1 SGHTA, CDR2 FQGTGA. Trimming cost V 0 bases and J 3 bases; bases outside gene matches: 8. The CDR3 contains 17 residues. CDR3 in DNA: TGTGCCAGCAGCTTAACTGGGGTGGGACAGGGGCGCTACGAGCAGTACTTC. This codes for CASSLTGVGQGRYEQYF.

The chain is built from TRBV5-1 and TRBJ2-1, with D possibly TRBD2 on 5 matching bases. The CDR3 consists of 14 residues. CDR1 and CDR2 from the germline V gene are SGHRS and YFSETQ. The germline V and J ends were trimmed by 1 base and 5 bases, with 10 bases remaining between them. CDR3: CASSLTSSNNEQFF. The CDR3 bases are TGCGCCAGCAGCTTGACTAGTTCGAACAATGAGCAGTTCTTC.

The rearrangement links TRBV6-1 to TRBJ2-2, with D perhaps matching TRBD2 (5 bases). The germline V and J ends were trimmed by 2 bases and 7 bases, with 11 bases remaining between them. Germline V gene sequence: CDR1 MNHNS, CDR2 SASEGT. The CDR3 is 14 residues long. The CDR3 is CASSEHGKNGELFF. CDR3 DNA: TGTGCCAGCAGTGAACACGGGAAGAACGGGGAGCTGTTTTTT.

The chain carries TRBV28 and TRBJ1-3; the D gene is possibly TRBD1 (5 bases). The V gene lost 3 bases and the J gene lost 2 bases, with 11 bases spanning the gap. Per germline, CDR1 MDHEN and CDR2 SYDVKM. The CDR3 spans 15 residues. The CDR3 is CASSFQGFTGNTIYF. The DNA for the CDR3 is TGTGCCAGCAGTTTCCAGGGCTTCACTGGAAACACCATATATTTT.

This clone was seen only a few times. The V call is TRBV5-8, the J call TRBJ1-2, with no clear D. There are 12 residues in the CDR3. Germline V gene sequence: CDR1 SGHTS, CDR2 YDEGEE. Deletions cut 6 bases from V and 3 bases from J, with 9 bases between. The CDR3 is CASTTTDYGYTF. Written as DNA, the CDR3 is TGTGCCAGCACAACAACAGACTATGGCTACACCTTC.

This clone was counted once. The chain combines TRBV7-2 with TRBJ1-6; D is uncertain. V was pared by 5 bases and J by 7 bases, with 15 bases between. CDR3 size: 15 residues. Per the germline V gene, CDR1 is SGHTA and CDR2 is FQGNSA. CDR3 sequence: CASSIPPTPNSPLHF. Here the CDR3 DNA reads TGTGCCAGCAGCATCCCCCCGACACCAAATTCACCCCTCCACTTT.

CDR3 residues: CASSLGTGFREQYF. In DNA, the CDR3 is TGTGCCAGCAGCTTAGGAACCGGGTTCCGCGAGCAGTACTTC. The V call is TRBV7-2, the J call TRBJ2-7; the D is unclear. This CDR3 has 14 residues. Germline V gene data show CDR1 as SGHTA and CDR2 as FQGNSA. Trimming took 1 base from V and 6 from J, leaving 13 bases between them.